Listed below are T cell receptor beta chains from one sample, sequenced in a study of cytomegalovirus exposure and HLA in healthy donors. TCRdb keeps only in-frame clones here, not all; method: immunoSEQ multiplex PCR. The sample consists of tens of thousands of clones, roughly 72% of them appearing once. Material: PBMCs. The receptors here all came from a woman aged 45-59 years in good health and CMV-seronegative. CDR3s include the opening cysteine and the closing phenylalanine or tryptophan. The D gene is left open where the match is weak. Clone size is given for some rows only: seen once, a few or many times, or a class if the clone is expanded.

v_call,d_call,j_call,clone_size,cdr3_aa,cdr3_nt
TRBV28,NA,TRBJ1-5,NA,CASRTSSNQPQHF,TGTGCCAGCCGGACTTCAAGCAATCAGCCCCAGCATTTT
TRBV27,TRBD2,TRBJ2-2,NA,CATRGTSGKNTGELFF,TGTGCCACCAGGGGGACTAGCGGGAAGAACACCGGGGAGCTGTTTTTT
TRBV9,NA,TRBJ2-3,NA,CASSVEGASTDTQYF,TGTGCCAGCAGCGTAGAGGGAGCTAGCACAGATACGCAGTATTTT
TRBV6-5,TRBD1,TRBJ1-1,NA,CASQKRGHTEAFF,TGTGCCAGCCAAAAAAGGGGGCACACTGAAGCTTTCTTT
TRBV19,NA,TRBJ2-2,NA,CASRQGAELFF,TGTGCCAGCCGGCAGGGCGCGGAGCTGTTTTTT
TRBV5-1,NA,TRBJ2-2,NA,CASSGREDTGELFF,TGCGCCAGCAGCGGCAGGGAGGACACCGGGGAGCTGTTTTTT
TRBV7-2,TRBD1,TRBJ2-7,NA,CASSPRTGDYEQYF,TGTGCCAGCAGCCCGCGGACAGGGGACTACGAGCAGTACTTC
TRBV28,TRBD1,TRBJ1-2,few,CASSLVTGVGYTF,TGTGCCAGCAGTTTAGTCACAGGGGTCGGCTACACCTTC
TRBV18,NA,TRBJ1-1,NA,CASSPAAKNTEAFF,TGTGCCAGCTCACCGGCGGCAAAGAACACTGAAGCTTTCTTT
TRBV10-3,TRBD2,TRBJ2-3,NA,CALSPGTSGRGDTQYF,TGTGCCCTCTCACCCGGGACTAGCGGGAGAGGGGATACGCAGTATTTT
TRBV6-5,TRBD2,TRBJ2-2,NA,CASSYLGEGTGELFF,TGTGCCAGCAGTTACCTCGGGGAGGGTACCGGGGAGCTGTTTTTT
TRBV27,TRBD1,TRBJ2-1,many,CASRIQGTYNEQFF,TGTGCCAGCCGTATACAGGGGACCTACAATGAGCAGTTCTTC
TRBV7-2,TRBD1,TRBJ1-2,NA,CASSFSGTGVSYGYTF,TGTGCCAGCAGCTTCTCCGGGACAGGGGTGAGCTATGGCTACACCTTC
TRBV4-3,NA,TRBJ1-1,NA,CASSYRTVNTEAFF,TGCGCCAGCAGCTATCGGACAGTGAACACTGAAGCTTTCTTT
TRBV28,NA,TRBJ1-2,once,CASREYGYTF,TGTGCCAGCAGGGAGTACGGCTACACCTTC
TRBV9,NA,TRBJ1-2,NA,CASSPAGNLYGYTF,TGTGCCAGCAGCCCAGCGGGCAACCTCTATGGCTACACCTTC
TRBV7-3,TRBD1,TRBJ2-7,NA,CASSPGQGEQYF,TGTGCCAGCAGCCCTGGACAGGGCGAGCAGTACTTC
TRBV5-1,NA,TRBJ1-1,once,CASSLSGGAYTEAFF,TGCGCCAGCAGCTTGAGTGGGGGGGCGTACACTGAAGCTTTCTTT
TRBV5-1,TRBD1,TRBJ1-1,NA,CASSTGGPGTEAFF,TGCGCCAGCAGCACAGGGGGGCCAGGCACTGAAGCTTTCTTT
TRBV9,TRBD1,TRBJ2-1,NA,CASSLTGTPNNEQFF,TGTGCCAGCAGCCTGACAGGGACCCCCAACAATGAGCAGTTCTTC
TRBV5-8,TRBD2,TRBJ2-1,NA,CASSRGRGGGIDEQFF,TGTGCCAGCAGCAGAGGGCGGGGGGGCGGTATCGATGAGCAGTTCTTC
TRBV29-1,TRBD2,TRBJ2-7,NA,CSVEDGRRTGGPYEQYF,TGCAGCGTTGAAGACGGAAGAAGGACGGGAGGTCCCTACGAGCAGTACTTC
TRBV7-6,NA,TRBJ2-3,NA,CASSLVSLGAKDTQYF,TGTGCCAGCAGCTTAGTGAGCCTGGGGGCTAAAGATACGCAGTATTTT
TRBV7-2,TRBD1,TRBJ1-4,NA,CASSLGQGKSINEKLFF,TGTGCCAGCAGCCTGGGACAGGGAAAATCGATTAATGAAAAACTGTTTTTT
TRBV6-7,TRBD2,TRBJ2-7,NA,CASSSLPGLAGEQYF,TGTGCCAGCAGTTCCCTTCCGGGACTAGCTGGAGAGCAGTACTTC
TRBV18,TRBD1,TRBJ1-5,once,CASSPSTGAGQPQHF,TGTGCCAGCTCACCATCAACAGGGGCGGGACAGCCCCAGCATTTT
TRBV27,NA,TRBJ1-1,NA,CASSLGGSWATEAFF,TGTGCCAGCAGTTTAGGAGGGTCGTGGGCCACTGAAGCTTTCTTT
TRBV6-5,TRBD1,TRBJ1-2,NA,CASSYSGTGADGYTF,TGTGCCAGCAGTTACTCCGGGACAGGGGCGGATGGCTACACCTTC
TRBV2,TRBD2,TRBJ2-2,NA,CASGRLAGDTGELFF,TGTGCCAGCGGAAGACTAGCGGGGGACACCGGGGAGCTGTTTTTT
TRBV13,NA,TRBJ2-7,NA,CASSLGYGQPYEQYF,TGTGCCAGCAGCTTAGGATACGGACAGCCCTACGAGCAGTACTTC
TRBV28,NA,TRBJ2-2,NA,CASSPPGVNAGELFF,TGTGCCAGCAGTCCACCGGGGGTTAACGCCGGGGAGCTGTTTTTT
TRBV10-3,TRBD2,TRBJ2-1,NA,CATSGINNEQFF,TGTGCCACTAGCGGGATAAACAATGAGCAGTTCTTC
TRBV4-3,NA,TRBJ2-6,NA,CASSQERLIGANVLTF,TGCGCCAGCAGCCAAGAACGACTGATCGGGGCCAACGTCCTGACTTTC
TRBV6-1,TRBD1,TRBJ2-7,NA,CASSEAAGGGYEQYF,TGTGCCAGCAGTGAAGCAGCAGGGGGCGGGTACGAGCAGTACTTC
TRBV29-1,TRBD2,TRBJ2-3,NA,CSVLGGGTDTQYF,TGCAGCGTCCTCGGGGGGGGCACAGATACGCAGTATTTT
TRBV5-1,NA,TRBJ2-7,NA,CASFLEGSSYEQYF,TGCGCCAGCTTCCTTGAGGGTTCCTCCTACGAGCAGTACTTC
TRBV28,TRBD2,TRBJ2-5,NA,CASSLLGGSETQYF,TGTGCCAGCAGTTTATTGGGGGGGAGCGAGACCCAGTACTTC
TRBV19,NA,TRBJ2-7,once,CASSRPTSIEQYF,TGTGCCAGTAGTAGGCCCACCTCAATCGAGCAGTACTTC
TRBV7-2,NA,TRBJ2-1,NA,CASSPSSYNEQFF,TGTGCCAGCAGCCCCAGCTCCTACAATGAGCAGTTCTTC
TRBV7-6,TRBD1,TRBJ2-5,NA,CASSLMGQGSETQYF,TGTGCCAGCAGCTTAATGGGACAGGGGTCAGAGACCCAGTACTTC
TRBV27,TRBD2,TRBJ2-2,NA,CATGRGLAGGAGELFF,TGTGCCACGGGACGGGGGTTAGCGGGAGGAGCCGGGGAGCTGTTTTTT
TRBV9,NA,TRBJ1-6,NA,CASSVGGSPLHF,TGTGCCAGCAGCGTAGGAGGTTCACCCCTCCACTTT
TRBV7-7,TRBD1,TRBJ2-2,NA,CASSPRTGGGTGELFF,TGTGCCAGCAGCCCCAGGACAGGGGGAGGAACCGGGGAGCTGTTTTTT
TRBV9,TRBD1,TRBJ2-3,NA,CASSVGQGPDTQYF,TGTGCCAGCAGCGTTGGACAGGGCCCAGATACGCAGTATTTT
TRBV7-2,NA,TRBJ1-5,once,CASSSDGAYQPQHF,TGTGCCAGCAGTTCCGACGGAGCTTATCAGCCCCAGCATTTT
TRBV18,TRBD2,TRBJ2-1,NA,CASSPGTSGANEQFF,TGTGCCAGCTCACCCGGGACTAGCGGGGCCAATGAGCAGTTCTTC
TRBV28,TRBD2,TRBJ2-7,NA,CASSWEGTYEQYF,TGTGCCAGCAGTTGGGAGGGTACCTACGAGCAGTACTTC
TRBV28,NA,TRBJ1-6,few,CASSKQGSSYNSPLHF,TGTGCCAGCAGTAAACAGGGAAGCTCCTATAATTCACCCCTCCACTTT
TRBV5-1,NA,TRBJ2-3,few,CASSYSHSTDTQYF,TGCGCCAGCAGTTACTCTCATAGCACAGATACGCAGTATTTT